This passage covers 31 T cell receptor beta chains from one sample sequenced in a study of cytomegalovirus exposure and HLA in healthy donors. PCR employed 60 Vbeta and 13 Jbeta primers. Clones were sequenced by immunoSEQ multiplex PCR, and TCRdb holds only the in-frame ones, with some missing. The sample lists around 130,000 clones; roughly 79% were seen once. Sequenced input: PBMCs. The receptors here all came from a woman in her forties or fifties in good health and CMV-seronegative.

The CDR3 nucleotides are TGTGCCAGCAGCTCAGGGACTAGCGGGGGGGATACGCAGTATTTT. It specifies CASSSGTSGGDTQYF. J is TRBJ2-3 and V is TRBV7-9, with TRBD2 matching 15 bases. With 4 bases clipped from V and 6 bases from J, the junction kept 2 bases outside the gene matches. Germline CDR1 and CDR2: SEHNR and FQNEAQ (reference sequence). The CDR3 has 15 amino acids.

The chain links TRBV7-9 to TRBJ2-5, with 9 bases that match TRBD2. Germline loops: CDR1 SEHNR, CDR2 FQNEAQ (reference sequence). V was pared by 3 bases and J by 3 bases, with 8 bases of the junction left unmatched. This CDR3 region has 16 residues. CDR3 residues: CASSLREGRFEETQYF. The CDR3 nucleotides read TGTGCCAGCAGCTTGCGGGAGGGGAGATTCGAAGAGACCCAGTACTTC.

In its sample, this clone was seen a few times. This chain joins TRBV5-4 and TRBJ1-2; D gene ambiguous. The CDR3 extends over 15 amino acids. Trimming stripped 0 bases from V and 6 bases from J, with 15 bases between. Germline values: CDR1 SGHNT, CDR2 YYREEE (reference sequence). The CDR3 region is CASSLGGGGFNGYTF. The CDR3 DNA is TGTGCCAGCAGCTTGGGGGGAGGAGGGTTTAATGGCTACACCTTC.

This clone showed up just once. This chain uses TRBV5-8 with TRBJ2-5; D may be TRBD2 (7 bases). CDR1 is SGHTS, CDR2 YDEGEE, per germline. Trimming took off 0 bases at V and 0 bases at J, with 24 bases between the two ends. CDR3 size: 20 residues. The CDR3 DNA reads as TGTGCCAGCAGCTTGGAGTTGGTTGTAGGTGCGGGGGCAGACCAAGAGACCCAGTACTTC. The encoded protein is CASSLELVVGAGADQETQYF.

This rearrangement joins TRBV28 to TRBJ1-4; a possible D gene is TRBD1 (5 bases). The CDR3 sequence is 15 residues long. Germline CDR1 reads MDHEN; CDR2 reads SYDVKM. Trimming stripped 10 bases from V and 5 bases from J, with 20 bases between. CDR3 bases: TGTGCCATAAAAGGGGCAGGGATACTGAATGAAAAACTGTTTTTT. Its protein product is CAIKGAGILNEKLFF.

This rearrangement joins TRBV7-3 to TRBJ2-5; the match to TRBD2 covers 9 bases. Germline lookup yields CDR1 SGHTA and CDR2 FQGTGA. Trimming took 4 bases from V and 3 from J; bases not matched to a gene: 6. The CDR3 extends over 15 amino acids. CDR3 amino acids: CASSSPTSGEETQYF. CDR3 bases: TGTGCCAGCAGCTCCCCGACTAGCGGAGAAGAGACCCAGTACTTC.

J is TRBJ2-7 and V is TRBV27; TRBD2 matches 12 bases. CDR3 length equals 16 residues. The V and J ends lost 4 bases and 4 bases, in that order; junction bases with no gene match: 8. Germline V lookup: CDR1 MNHEY, CDR2 SMNVEV (reference sequence). The CDR3 coding sequence is TGTGCCAGCAGTTACGCCGAAGGGACTAGCGGGTACGAGCAGTACTTC. Translation gives CASSYAEGTSGYEQYF.

The gene calls are TRBV7-9 and TRBJ1-1, with TRBD1 matching over 7 bases. The V and J ends lost 5 bases and 10 bases, in that order; junction bases with no gene match: 13. The germline gives CDR1 SEHNR, CDR2 FQNEAQ (reference sequence). The CDR3 has 14 amino acids. The CDR3 is CASSLGTQGRRAFF. The CDR3 DNA follows: TGTGCCAGCAGCCTCGGAACACAGGGGAGAAGAGCTTTCTTT.

This clone came up once. This chain joins TRBV29-1 and TRBJ1-2; D perhaps matches TRBD1 (6 bases). The CDR3 consists of 12 residues. V was shortened by 6 bases and J by 2 bases, with 10 bases between the two germline ends. The germline gives CDR1 SQVTM, CDR2 ANQGSEA. In nucleotides, the CDR3 is TGCAGCGTCGCCCAGGGGAACTATGGCTACACCTTC. Protein: CSVAQGNYGYTF.

The CDR3 loop is CASSSWTGNTEAFF. CDR3 coding DNA: TGTGCCAGCAGCTCTTGGACGGGAAACACTGAAGCTTTCTTT. This rearrangement joins TRBV11-2 to TRBJ1-1; D unclear. The CDR3 extends over 14 amino acids. V lost 4 bases and J lost 2, with 11 bases in between. Germline assignment: CDR1 SGHAT and CDR2 FQNNGV.

This sequence joins TRBV9 and TRBJ2-3, with 11 bases identical to TRBD2. The CDR3 sequence is 15 residues long. Trimming removed 3 bases from V and 4 bases from J; junction bases left unmatched: 4. The V gene's germline CDR1 is SGDLS and CDR2 YYNGEE. CDR3 sequence (DNA): TGTGCCAGCAGCGATCTAGCGGGAGGACCAGATACGCAGTATTTT. Translated: CASSDLAGGPDTQYF.

CDR3 bases: TGTGCCAGCAGTTACTTAGCTCTGCGTGAGCAGTTCTTC. Amino acids: CASSYLALREQFF. The chain links TRBV27 to TRBJ2-1, with no clear D. The CDR3 extends over 13 amino acids. Looked up from germline, CDR1 is MNHEY and CDR2 is SMNVEV (reference sequence). V gave up 4 bases and J gave up 9 bases, with 13 bases separating them.

This rearrangement joins TRBV5-1 to TRBJ2-5; 9 nucleotides agree with TRBD1. Per the germline V gene, CDR1 is SGHRS and CDR2 is YFSETQ. The CDR3 spans 17 residues. V trimming: 0 bases; J trimming: 5 bases; junction bases outside the gene matches: 11. The CDR3: CASSLVPTGGSKETQYF. The CDR3 DNA follows: TGCGCCAGCAGCTTGGTTCCCACAGGGGGCTCAAAGGAGACCCAGTACTTC.

As concerns this clone: The junction does not match germline at one end; this may be a read error. For the CDR3, the DNA is TGCGCCAGCAGGTATTCCGGAGCGGAAAAACTGCTTTTT. This sequence encodes CASRYSGAEKLLF. This sequence joins TRBV5-1 and TRBJ1-4, with D uncertain. CDR1 is SGHRS, CDR2 YFSETQ, per germline. This CDR3 region has 13 residues.

The chain employs TRBV30 and TRBJ2-7, with D perhaps matching TRBD2 (6 bases). CDR1 is GTSNPN and CDR2 is SVGIG in the germline V gene (reference sequence). V was pared by 3 bases and J by 4 bases, with 16 bases between. CDR3 length: 14 amino acids. CDR3 bases: TGTGCCTGGAGCTTCCACGCGGGGCCTTACGAGCAGTACTTC. Its translation is CAWSFHAGPYEQYF.

The chain couples TRBV7-2 to TRBJ2-3; D is possibly TRBD1 (6 bases). The CDR3 totals 16 residues. Looked up from germline, CDR1 is SGHTA and CDR2 is FQGNSA. V was clipped by 0 bases and J by 5 bases, with 15 bases between them. In DNA, the CDR3 is TGTGCCAGCAGCTTAGCGGGAAGGGGGATGGGAGATACGCAGTATTTT. This gives the protein CASSLAGRGMGDTQYF.

The chain is built from TRBV18 and TRBJ1-1, with 10 positions matching TRBD1. CDR1 is KGHSH, CDR2 LQKENI, per germline. This CDR3 is 17 amino acids long. Trimming removed 1 base from V and 5 bases from J; junction bases left unmatched: 10. CDR3 protein: CASSPRETGGYPTEAFF. The DNA of the CDR3 is TGTGCCAGCTCACCACGGGAGACAGGGGGCTACCCAACTGAAGCTTTCTTT. Looking up the rest from reference TRBV18 and TRBJ1-1 gives the full variable domain: NAGVMQNPRHLVRRRGQEARLRCSPMKGHSHVYWYRQLPEEGLKFMVYLQKENIIDESGMPKERFSAEFPKEGPSILRIQQVVRGDSAAYFCASSPRETGGYPTEAFFGQGTRLTVV.

The rearrangement links TRBV11-2 to TRBJ1-1, with D possibly being TRBD1 (5 bases). The CDR3 is made up of 16 amino acids. From germline, CDR1 is SGHAT and CDR2 FQNNGV. V shed 1 base and J shed 7 bases, with 19 bases lying between them. CDR3 nucleotides: TGTGCCAGCAGCTTAGCCCCTCAGGGTAATAAAGGTGAAGCTTTCTTT. It specifies CASSLAPQGNKGEAFF.

The CDR3 DNA is TGTGCCAGCAGCGCACTTGGGACAAGTGAAAAACTGTTTTTT. Residues: CASSALGTSEKLFF. The gene calls are TRBV9 and TRBJ1-4; D is possibly TRBD1 (6 bases). Germline V gene data show CDR1 as SGDLS and CDR2 as YYNGEE. Trimming shortened V by 3 bases and J by 7 bases, and 13 bases separated the two germline ends. This CDR3 has 14 residues.

The rearrangement uses TRBV27 and TRBJ2-7, with a weak D call TRBD1 (5 bases). V lost 2 bases to trimming and J lost 5 bases, with 16 bases between them. CDR1 and CDR2 from the germline V gene are MNHEY and SMNVEV (reference sequence). The CDR3 covers 15 residues. The CDR3: CASSLEGQGRDEQYF. In nucleotides, the CDR3 is TGTGCCAGCAGTTTAGAAGGGCAGGGCAGGGACGAGCAGTACTTC.

This clone was recorded a few times. The chain joins TRBV28 to TRBJ2-5; perhaps TRBD1 as D (5 bases). Germline CDR1 is MDHEN and CDR2 is SYDVKM. CDR3 length: 14 amino acids. Trimming stripped 1 base from V and 5 bases from J, with 11 bases between. Here the CDR3 DNA reads TGTGCCAGCAGTTTATTAGGGGCTTTGGAGACCCAGTACTTC. This encodes CASSLLGALETQYF.

The rearrangement joins TRBV7-9 to TRBJ1-2, with a tentative D call TRBD1 (6 bases). The CDR3 spans 13 residues. V dropped 4 bases and J dropped 8 bases, with 14 bases sitting between them. Germline CDR1 is SEHNR and CDR2 is FQNEAQ (reference sequence). The chain's CDR3 is CASSSGHREGYTF. DNA for the CDR3: TGTGCCAGCAGCTCAGGGCACAGGGAAGGCTACACCTTC.

The chain uses TRBV7-6 and TRBJ2-2, with TRBD1 matching over 8 bases. The trim removed 3 bases at V and 0 bases at J, leaving 3 bases unmatched. Looked up from germline, CDR1 is SGHVS and CDR2 is FNYEAQ. The CDR3 spans 16 residues. The CDR3, as DNA: TGTGCCAGCAGCTTGCAGACAGGGGCGAACACCGGGGAGCTGTTTTTT. Amino acid sequence: CASSLQTGANTGELFF.

The rearrangement links TRBV6-5 to TRBJ1-4; TRBD1 might be the D (6 bases). V shed 5 bases and J shed 6 bases, with 16 bases lying between them. Germline V lookup: CDR1 MNHEY, CDR2 SVGAGI. The CDR3 has 15 residues. CDR3 nucleotides: TGTGCCAGCAGTCTGTCGGGGGGCGCAGATGAAAAACTGTTTTTT. It yields the protein CASSLSGGADEKLFF.

The V call is TRBV6-1, the J call TRBJ1-5; D unresolved. This CDR3 is 9 amino acids long. Trimming removed 11 bases from V and 7 bases from J, with 6 bases in between. CDR1 is MNHNS and CDR2 is SASEGT in the germline V gene. CDR3: CAPGQPQHF. Here the CDR3 DNA reads TGTGCCCCCGGGCAGCCCCAGCATTTT.

In DNA form, the CDR3 reads TGTGCCAGCAGTCTAGTAGGCGGGAGGGAGCAGTACGTC. Its protein product is CASSLVGGREQYV. The chain couples TRBV6-5 to TRBJ2-7; 8 bases are a match to TRBD2. V shed 5 bases, J shed 7 bases, and the junction held 7 bases outside the gene matches. This CDR3 contains 13 residues. CDR1 MNHEY and CDR2 SVGAGI come from the germline V gene.

The rearrangement joins TRBV28 to TRBJ1-4; maybe TRBD1 (6 bases). This CDR3 is 15 amino acids long. Trimming removed 8 bases from V and 0 bases from J, with 13 bases in between. Germline V gene data show CDR1 as MDHEN and CDR2 as SYDVKM. In DNA form, the CDR3 reads TGTGCCAGCGTCCAACAGGGTGCAACTAATGAAAAACTGTTTTTT. Translation gives CASVQQGATNEKLFF.

The chain couples TRBV7-2 to TRBJ2-1; TRBD1 agrees at 12 bases. Germline V CDR1 and CDR2: SGHTA, FQGNSA. V trimming: 8 bases; J trimming: 8 bases; junction bases outside the gene matches: 10. This CDR3 is built from 15 residues. The DNA for the CDR3 is TGTGCCAGCTCCGAGGGACAGGGGGCGACGGATGAGCAGTTCTTC. Encoded protein: CASSEGQGATDEQFF. The full variable domain, in which reference TRBV7-2 and TRBJ2-1 provide the parts outside the CDR3, is GAGVSQSPSNKVTEKGKDVELRCDPISGHTALYWYRQSLGQGLEFLIYFQGNSAPDKSGLPSDRFSAERTGGSVSTLTIQRTQQEDSAVYLCASSEGQGATDEQFFGPGTRLTVL.

This chain uses TRBV13 with TRBJ2-1, with D possibly matching TRBD2 (6 bases). Trimming stripped 0 bases from V and 6 bases from J, with 9 bases between. The CDR3 is 14 amino acids. Germline V CDR1 and CDR2: PRHDT, FYEKMQ (reference sequence). CDR3 nucleotides: TGTGCCAGCAGCTTAGGGCCGCGGGGCAATGAGCAGTTCTTC. Amino acids: CASSLGPRGNEQFF.

This chain uses TRBV4-3 with TRBJ1-4; a weak D match, TRBD1 (5 bases). V lost 4 bases to trimming and J lost 8 bases, with 11 bases between them. CDR3 size: 13 residues. Germline V CDR1 and CDR2: LGHNA, YSLEER. CDR3 DNA: TGCGCCAGCAGCCCCGGGAGGGGCGAAAAACTGTTTTTT. This codes for CASSPGRGEKLFF.

V and J are TRBV29-1 and TRBJ2-6, with a tentative D call TRBD1 (5 bases). Trimming pared 4 bases from V and 0 bases from J, leaving 7 bases between. CDR1 is SQVTM and CDR2 is ANQGSEA in the germline V gene. The CDR3 extends over 14 amino acids. CDR3 in DNA: TGCAGCGTTGCAGGGTACTCTGGGGCCAACGTCCTGACTTTC. This codes for CSVAGYSGANVLTF.